The rows below give T cell receptor beta chains drawn from one sample of a study of T cells after posttransplantation cyclophosphamide. Produced via immunoSEQ multiplex PCR; TCRdb's table is partial and in-frame only. Here the sample spans several thousand clones, roughly three quarters being singletons. Material: memory CD8+ T cells sorted from blood. Receptor source: a man aged 50 to 59. Both conserved end residues are part of each CDR3. The D gene is left open where the match is weak. Rows may omit the clone size; those that give it use once, few, many or a size class.

clone_size j_call d_call v_call cdr3_nt cdr3_aa
. TRBJ2-1 . TRBV9 TGTGCCAGCAGCGTAGAACAGGGGGGGGCCTACAATGAGCAGTTCTTC CASSVEQGGAYNEQFF
. TRBJ1-4 TRBD1 TRBV5-1 TGCGCCAGCAGCTTGATAGGGGGCCTCAATGAAAAACTGTTTTTT CASSLIGGLNEKLFF
. TRBJ1-1 TRBD1 TRBV7-9 TGTGCCAGCAGCGGACAGGGGGGTACTGAAGCTTTCTTT CASSGQGGTEAFF
. TRBJ1-5 TRBD1 TRBV30 TGTGCCTGGAGTGCAGGGGGCGGAGGGTGGAGCAATCAGCCCCAGCATTTT CAWSAGGGGWSNQPQHF
. TRBJ2-1 . TRBV19 TGTGCCAGTAGGTCCGGGACACCGTACAATGAGCAGTTCTTC CASRSGTPYNEQFF
. TRBJ1-5 . TRBV7-8 TGTGCCAGCAGCCCGGGGGACGAGCCCCAGCATTTT CASSPGDEPQHF
few TRBJ1-1 . TRBV19 TGTGCCAGTAGTACCATAGCAGACTTCAACACTGAAGCTTTCTTT CASSTIADFNTEAFF
few TRBJ1-1 TRBD1 TRBV5-6 TGTGCCAGCAGCGCAGCCGGGACAGGGGTCTATGAAGCTTTCTTT CASSAAGTGVYEAFF
once TRBJ1-1 TRBD1 TRBV29-1 TGCAGCGTCGCCAGGGGGCCGGACACTGAAGCTTTCTTT CSVARGPDTEAFF
. TRBJ1-1 TRBD1 TRBV9 TGTGCCAGCAGCGTGTGGACAGGCCTGGACCACACTGAAGCTTTCTTT CASSVWTGLDHTEAFF
. TRBJ1-1 . TRBV4-3 TGCGCCAGCAGCCAAGACGCGGGGGCCGGCACTGAAGCTTTCTTT CASSQDAGAGTEAFF
. TRBJ1-1 . TRBV25-1 TGTGCCAGCAGTGAATATACAGAAAACACTGAAGCTTTCTTT CASSEYTENTEAFF
. TRBJ1-1 . TRBV23-1 TGCGCCAGCACTAACCTGGGGAGACGGGGGAACACTGAAGCTTTCTTT CASTNLGRRGNTEAFF
. TRBJ2-3 TRBD2 TRBV10-3 TGTGCCATCAGGCGTTCTAGCGGGGGGGATACAGATACGCAGTATTTT CAIRRSSGGDTDTQYF
. TRBJ2-1 . TRBV11-2 TGTGCCAGCAGCTTGGGATCCGAGGGAAATGAGCAGTTCTTC CASSLGSEGNEQFF
. TRBJ1-4 . TRBV4-2 TGTGCCAGCAGCCAAGACCCCGGGACATATTTGGCGGGGGACCCTGAAAAACTGTTTTTT CASSQDPGTYLAGDPEKLFF
few TRBJ1-5 . TRBV5-5 TGTGCCAGCAGCTTAAGGGAGTATAGCAATCAGCCCCAGCATTTT CASSLREYSNQPQHF
. TRBJ2-5 . TRBV28 TGTGCCAGCAGTCCCAGGGAGACCCAGTACTTC CASSPRETQYF
large TRBJ2-1 . TRBV11-2 TGTGCCAGCAGCTTAGAGTCCATCAATGAGCAGTTCTTC CASSLESINEQFF
. TRBJ1-2 TRBD1 TRBV28 TGTGCCAGCAGTTTCTTGGGACAGGGGCGGAATGGCTACACCTTC CASSFLGQGRNGYTF
. TRBJ2-1 TRBD2 TRBV19 TGTGCCAGTAGTACCACCGGGACTATCCTCAATGAGCAGTTCTTC CASSTTGTILNEQFF
. TRBJ2-7 TRBD2 TRBV28 TGTGCCAGCAGCGGGGGGTCAGCCTACGAGCAGTACTTC CASSGGSAYEQYF
. TRBJ2-5 . TRBV21-1 TGTGCCAGCAGCGCCCGGACCCACGGGACTAGCGGGAGTAACTTGGAGACCCAGTACTTC CASSARTHGTSGSNLETQYF
. TRBJ1-4 . TRBV4-2 TGTGCCAGCAGCCAAGAAACAGGTGCAGACGAAAAACTGTTTTTT CASSQETGADEKLFF
. TRBJ1-1 . TRBV9 TGTGCCAGCAGCGTAGTCGGTTCCACTGAAGCTTTCTTT CASSVVGSTEAFF
. TRBJ1-5 . TRBV6-1 TGTGCCAGCGGACTTAAATGGAATCAGCCCCAGCATTTT CASGLKWNQPQHF
. TRBJ2-5 . TRBV7-9 TGTGCCAGCAGCCCCCGTGAAGCGGCCCCTGGGGAGACCCAGTACTTC CASSPREAAPGETQYF
. TRBJ2-2 TRBD2 TRBV7-9 TGTGCCAGCAGCTCCTGGACTAGCGACGGGGAGCTGTTTTTT CASSSWTSDGELFF
few TRBJ2-3 TRBD1 TRBV11-2 TGTGCCAGCCGCACCCTAACAGGGGATGGCACAGATACGCAGTATTTT CASRTLTGDGTDTQYF
. TRBJ2-1 . TRBV29-1 TGCAGCGTTGAATCGCCAGGGCGACCCTACAATGAGCAGTTCTTC CSVESPGRPYNEQFF
once TRBJ1-2 . TRBV6-1 TGTGCCAGCAGTGAAGCCCAGACAGGAAACTATGGCTACACCTTC CASSEAQTGNYGYTF
. TRBJ2-7 . TRBV19 TGTGCCAGTAGTATGGCTCTGACCTACGAGCAGTACTTC CASSMALTYEQYF
. TRBJ1-5 . TRBV7-9 TGTGCCAGCGGACGGGACAATCAGCCCCAGCATTTT CASGRDNQPQHF
few TRBJ2-3 TRBD2 TRBV10-3 TGTGCCATCAGCTCGCTGAGCGGGGCGACCACAGATACGCAGTATTTT CAISSLSGATTDTQYF
few TRBJ1-1 . TRBV28 TGTGCCAGCAGTTTAGTTGGGGGCGCGGTGAACACTGAAGCTTTCTTT CASSLVGGAVNTEAFF
. TRBJ2-5 TRBD2 TRBV7-3 TGTGCCAGCAGCCCAGGGACTAGCGGAAGAGAGACCCAGTACTTC CASSPGTSGRETQYF
. TRBJ1-3 . TRBV30 TGTGCCTGGAGTGTTCTTGTGAACACCATATATTTT CAWSVLVNTIYF
. TRBJ1-1 . TRBV23-1 TGCGCCAGCGGGGCCCATGGGGACACTGAAGCTTTCTTT CASGAHGDTEAFF
. TRBJ1-2 . TRBV7-8 TGTGCCAGCAGCTTAGTTCTGACGGAACTACCCCATGGCTACACCTTC CASSLVLTELPHGYTF